This TCR beta chain was obtained from a study of response to subunit inactivated influenza vaccine. Points from the study as a whole: It was the authors' suggestion that each seasonal influenza vaccination recruits few new T cells.

From the RT-PCR reads, TCRdb called clonotypes with MiXCR, one entry per CDR3 protein. The table includes 750,000 to 850,000 distinct CDR3 sequences, around 18% detected once. V gave up 0 bases and J gave up 8 bases, with 11 bases separating them. Germline V gene sequence: CDR1 MGHRA, CDR2 YSYEKL. The CDR3 has 14 amino acids. Concerning this clonotype: Its antigen is not known.

The TCR comes from a man aged 45-65 years who received an inactivated influenza vaccine. The specimen comprised PBMCs from blood, sampled more than 4 days after vaccination. V and J are TRBV4-1 and TRBJ2-1; D is unresolved. As DNA, the CDR3 is TGCGCCAGCAGCCAAGATCGAACGACCGATGAGCAGTTCTTC. This codes for CASSQDRTTDEQFF.